This record looks at one T cell receptor beta chain sequence and its context. Its antigen remains unidentified. This entry is derived from a study of cytomegalovirus exposure and HLA in healthy donors. Study overall: The platform used for the roughly 130 validation repertoires matched that of the approximately 710 first-cohort repertoires, a later analysis reported. Study outcomes and limitations: Under in vitro conditions, a few CMV-associated chains were confirmed as specific for CMV antigens.

Sequencing was performed with immunoSEQ multiplex PCR; in TCRdb, only in-frame clones are kept and a portion is missing. The sample holds 200,000 to 250,000 clones, over 80% seen once. Germline values: CDR1 SEHNR, CDR2 FQNEAQ (reference sequence). The CDR3 is made up of 13 amino acids. V dropped 1 base and J dropped 11 bases, with 12 bases sitting between them. The specimen was PBMCs. This sequence originates from a woman aged 25 to 39 in good health and CMV-seropositive. The rearrangement links TRBV7-9 to TRBJ2-4; TRBD1 might be the D (5 bases). The CDR3 DNA reads TGTGCCAGCAGCTTAGGGCAGGGTTATCTTCAGTACTTC. Protein: CASSLGQGYLQYF.